A selection of T cell receptor beta chains follows, all from one sample in a study of brain T cells in children with intractable seizures. Clones were sequenced by immunoSEQ multiplex PCR, and TCRdb holds only the in-frame ones, with some missing. The profile shows tens of thousands of clones, more than 85% of them singletons. Specimen: peripheral blood, collected at surgery. The receptors shown here come from a boy under two years old with tuberous sclerosis and intractable seizures. Both conserved end residues are part of each CDR3. D genes are given only for firm matches. Clone size, where shown, is once, few, many, or a class for clones that have expanded.

J gene: TRBJ1-1; V gene: TRBV28; CDR3 length: 15; clone size: .; D gene: .; CDR3 protein: CASSLSRGWNTEAFF; CDR3 DNA: TGTGCCAGCAGCTTATCCAGGGGTTGGAACACTGAAGCTTTCTTT
J gene: TRBJ1-6; V gene: TRBV27; CDR3 length: 16; clone size: .; D gene: .; CDR3 protein: CASSLRSSSYNSPLHF; CDR3 DNA: TGTGCCAGCAGTTTAAGGTCGAGCTCCTATAATTCACCCCTCCACTTT
J gene: TRBJ2-3; V gene: TRBV4-2; CDR3 length: 15; clone size: .; D gene: .; CDR3 protein: CASSQGALASDTQYF; CDR3 DNA: TGTGCCAGCAGCCAAGGAGCCCTAGCTTCAGATACGCAGTATTTT
J gene: TRBJ2-3; V gene: TRBV29-1; CDR3 length: 13; clone size: .; D gene: .; CDR3 protein: CSVESGSTDTQYF; CDR3 DNA: TGCAGCGTTGAATCGGGCAGCACAGATACGCAGTATTTT
J gene: TRBJ2-7; V gene: TRBV5-6; CDR3 length: 14; clone size: .; D gene: .; CDR3 protein: CASSLRDFSYEQYF; CDR3 DNA: TGTGCCAGCAGCCTTAGGGACTTTTCCTACGAGCAGTACTTC
J gene: TRBJ1-2; V gene: TRBV5-1; CDR3 length: 13; clone size: .; D gene: .; CDR3 protein: CASSLGGNYGYTF; CDR3 DNA: TGCGCCAGCAGCTTGGGGGGTAACTATGGCTACACCTTC
J gene: TRBJ1-6; V gene: TRBV30; CDR3 length: 18; clone size: .; D gene: .; CDR3 protein: CAWSVERALGSYNSPLHF; CDR3 DNA: TGTGCCTGGAGTGTGGAACGTGCCCTTGGGTCCTATAATTCACCCCTCCACTTT
J gene: TRBJ1-1; V gene: TRBV6-5; CDR3 length: 15; clone size: .; D gene: .; CDR3 protein: CASSKRTAMNTEAFF; CDR3 DNA: TGTGCCAGCAGTAAACGGACAGCTATGAACACTGAAGCTTTCTTT
J gene: TRBJ1-1; V gene: TRBV3-1/TRBV3-2; CDR3 length: 13; clone size: once; D gene: .; CDR3 protein: CASSQTVNTEAFF; CDR3 DNA: TGTGCCAGCAGCCAGACGGTAAACACTGAAGCTTTCTTT
J gene: TRBJ2-3; V gene: TRBV19; CDR3 length: 13; clone size: once; D gene: .; CDR3 protein: CASSTGITDTQYF; CDR3 DNA: TGTGCCAGTAGTACAGGAATAACAGATACGCAGTATTTT
J gene: TRBJ2-6; V gene: TRBV24-1; CDR3 length: 14; clone size: .; D gene: TRBD1; CDR3 protein: CATSDSDRAGVLTF; CDR3 DNA: TGTGCCACCAGTGATTCGGACAGGGCAGGTGTCCTGACTTTC
J gene: TRBJ1-2; V gene: TRBV24-1; CDR3 length: 15; clone size: .; D gene: .; CDR3 protein: CATSDSSLGDYGYTF; CDR3 DNA: TGTGCCACCAGTGACTCCTCCTTAGGGGACTATGGCTACACCTTC
J gene: TRBJ2-7; V gene: TRBV3-1/TRBV3-2; CDR3 length: 13; clone size: .; D gene: .; CDR3 protein: CASSQDVRYEQYF; CDR3 DNA: TGTGCCAGCAGCCAAGATGTTCGATACGAGCAGTACTTC
J gene: TRBJ2-1; V gene: TRBV4-2; CDR3 length: 16; clone size: .; D gene: TRBD2; CDR3 protein: CASSRGEGGEGNEQFF; CDR3 DNA: TGTGCCAGCAGCCGGGGAGAGGGAGGGGAAGGCAATGAGCAGTTCTTC
J gene: TRBJ2-7; V gene: TRBV19; CDR3 length: 14; clone size: .; D gene: TRBD1; CDR3 protein: CASSVDRLTYEQYF; CDR3 DNA: TGTGCCAGTAGTGTGGACAGGTTGACCTACGAGCAGTACTTC
J gene: TRBJ1-1; V gene: TRBV5-8; CDR3 length: 10; clone size: .; D gene: .; CDR3 protein: CASSGAEAFF; CDR3 DNA: TGTGCCAGCAGCGGTGCTGAAGCTTTCTTT
J gene: TRBJ1-5; V gene: TRBV7-9; CDR3 length: 15; clone size: once; D gene: .; CDR3 protein: CASSLGGQGSQPQHF; CDR3 DNA: TGTGCCAGCAGCTTAGGGGGGCAGGGCAGTCAGCCCCAGCATTTT
J gene: TRBJ1-5; V gene: TRBV7-8; CDR3 length: 16; clone size: .; D gene: .; CDR3 protein: CASSPIRAGTNQPQHF; CDR3 DNA: TGTGCCAGCAGCCCTATTAGGGCCGGGACCAATCAGCCCCAGCATTTT
J gene: TRBJ1-1; V gene: TRBV27; CDR3 length: 14; clone size: .; D gene: .; CDR3 protein: CASSSLQKVTEAFF; CDR3 DNA: TGTGCCAGCAGTTCCCTCCAAAAGGTGACTGAAGCTTTCTTT
J gene: TRBJ2-2; V gene: TRBV5-4; CDR3 length: 12; clone size: .; D gene: .; CDR3 protein: CASSMNTGELFF; CDR3 DNA: TGTGCCAGCAGCATGAATACCGGGGAGCTGTTTTTT
J gene: TRBJ1-1; V gene: TRBV6-5; CDR3 length: 15; clone size: .; D gene: .; CDR3 protein: CASSYSDGVGTEAFF; CDR3 DNA: TGTGCCAGCAGTTACTCTGACGGGGTAGGGACTGAAGCTTTCTTT
J gene: TRBJ2-1; V gene: TRBV7-3; CDR3 length: 13; clone size: .; D gene: .; CDR3 protein: CASSLSEVNEQFF; CDR3 DNA: TGTGCCAGCAGTCTGTCAGAGGTCAATGAGCAGTTCTTC
J gene: TRBJ2-3; V gene: TRBV2; CDR3 length: 13; clone size: .; D gene: TRBD2; CDR3 protein: CARTSGSTDTQYF; CDR3 DNA: TGTGCCAGGACTAGCGGGAGCACAGATACGCAGTATTTT
J gene: TRBJ2-7; V gene: TRBV4-1; CDR3 length: 17; clone size: .; D gene: TRBD1; CDR3 protein: CASPYTRDRVLAYEQYF; CDR3 DNA: TGCGCCAGCCCCTACACCCGGGACAGGGTATTGGCCTACGAGCAGTACTTC
J gene: TRBJ2-6; V gene: TRBV4-1; CDR3 length: 16; clone size: .; D gene: .; CDR3 protein: CASSPLQFSGANVLTF; CDR3 DNA: TGCGCCAGCAGCCCCCTACAGTTTTCTGGGGCCAACGTCCTGACTTTC
J gene: TRBJ2-7; V gene: TRBV28; CDR3 length: 14; clone size: once; D gene: .; CDR3 protein: CASQKMTGSYEQYF; CDR3 DNA: TGTGCCAGTCAGAAAATGACAGGATCCTACGAGCAGTACTTC
J gene: TRBJ2-1; V gene: TRBV27; CDR3 length: 13; clone size: .; D gene: .; CDR3 protein: CASSLFQGSEQFF; CDR3 DNA: TGTGCCAGCAGTTTATTTCAGGGGAGTGAGCAGTTCTTC
J gene: TRBJ2-1; V gene: TRBV11-3; CDR3 length: 13; clone size: .; D gene: .; CDR3 protein: CASSGSSYNEQFF; CDR3 DNA: TGTGCCAGCTCAGGGAGCTCCTACAATGAGCAGTTCTTC
J gene: TRBJ2-7; V gene: TRBV4-1; CDR3 length: 20; clone size: .; D gene: .; CDR3 protein: CASSRDEPTTRHMSSYEQYF; CDR3 DNA: TGCGCCAGCAGCCGGGACGAACCGACAACCCGACACATGAGCTCCTACGAGCAGTACTTC
J gene: TRBJ2-7; V gene: TRBV2; CDR3 length: 16; clone size: .; D gene: .; CDR3 protein: CASSDWGPLIGYEQYF; CDR3 DNA: TGTGCCAGCAGTGATTGGGGCCCTTTAATTGGTTACGAGCAGTACTTC
J gene: TRBJ2-5; V gene: TRBV12-3/TRBV12-4; CDR3 length: 13; clone size: .; D gene: .; CDR3 protein: CASSLVGKETQYF; CDR3 DNA: TGTGCCAGCAGTTTAGTCGGGAAAGAGACCCAGTACTTC
J gene: TRBJ2-7; V gene: TRBV7-2; CDR3 length: 15; clone size: .; D gene: .; CDR3 protein: CASSLVVDSPYEQYF; CDR3 DNA: TGTGCCAGCAGCTTAGTAGTGGACAGCCCCTACGAGCAGTACTTC
J gene: TRBJ1-1; V gene: TRBV12-3/TRBV12-4; CDR3 length: 13; clone size: .; D gene: .; CDR3 protein: CACLGDLNTEAFF; CDR3 DNA: TGTGCCTGCCTGGGAGACCTGAACACTGAAGCTTTCTTT
J gene: TRBJ2-3; V gene: TRBV4-1; CDR3 length: 17; clone size: once; D gene: TRBD2; CDR3 protein: CASSLRPPSGSTDTQYF; CDR3 DNA: TGCGCCAGCAGCCTGCGACCCCCTAGCGGTAGCACAGATACGCAGTATTTT
J gene: TRBJ1-2; V gene: TRBV6-2/TRBV6-3; CDR3 length: 14; clone size: .; D gene: TRBD1; CDR3 protein: CASSYIRGTHGYTF; CDR3 DNA: TGTGCCAGCAGTTATATCAGGGGGACACATGGCTACACCTTC
J gene: TRBJ2-3; V gene: TRBV12-3/TRBV12-4; CDR3 length: 13; clone size: .; D gene: .; CDR3 protein: CASSPSGTDTQYF; CDR3 DNA: TGTGCCAGCAGTCCATCAGGGACGGATACGCAGTATTTT
J gene: TRBJ2-3; V gene: TRBV4-1; CDR3 length: 16; clone size: .; D gene: TRBD1; CDR3 protein: CASSHPGTGETDTQYF; CDR3 DNA: TGCGCCAGCAGCCACCCCGGGACAGGGGAGACAGATACGCAGTATTTT
J gene: TRBJ2-7; V gene: TRBV7-8; CDR3 length: 13; clone size: .; D gene: .; CDR3 protein: CASSHHNMREQYF; CDR3 DNA: TGTGCCAGCAGCCACCACAACATGCGCGAGCAGTACTTC
J gene: TRBJ2-3; V gene: TRBV5-4; CDR3 length: 14; clone size: .; D gene: .; CDR3 protein: CASPFETLGDTQYF; CDR3 DNA: TGTGCCAGCCCCTTTGAGACCCTCGGAGATACGCAGTATTTT
J gene: TRBJ2-5; V gene: TRBV6-4; CDR3 length: 15; clone size: .; D gene: TRBD1; CDR3 protein: CASSSWDRGQETQYF; CDR3 DNA: TGTGCCAGCAGCTCTTGGGACAGGGGGCAAGAGACCCAGTACTTC
J gene: TRBJ1-4; V gene: TRBV7-9; CDR3 length: 15; clone size: few; D gene: .; CDR3 protein: CASSGLTGPNEKLFF; CDR3 DNA: TGTGCCAGCAGCGGACTGACAGGTCCAAATGAAAAACTGTTTTTT
J gene: TRBJ1-5; V gene: TRBV2; CDR3 length: 16; clone size: .; D gene: TRBD1; CDR3 protein: CASRFSGGGGNQPQHF; CDR3 DNA: TGTGCCAGCAGATTTTCAGGGGGCGGTGGCAATCAGCCCCAGCATTTT
J gene: TRBJ1-1; V gene: TRBV15; CDR3 length: 16; clone size: .; D gene: .; CDR3 protein: CATSILVLGGRTEAFF; CDR3 DNA: TGTGCCACCAGCATCCTGGTACTTGGGGGGCGGACTGAAGCTTTCTTT
J gene: TRBJ2-1; V gene: TRBV7-9; CDR3 length: 13; clone size: .; D gene: .; CDR3 protein: CASSWVYPNEQFF; CDR3 DNA: TGTGCCAGCAGCTGGGTTTATCCGAATGAGCAGTTCTTC
J gene: TRBJ2-6; V gene: TRBV29-1; CDR3 length: 16; clone size: .; D gene: .; CDR3 protein: CSASQGYLSGANVLTF; CDR3 DNA: TGCAGCGCGTCACAGGGATATCTCTCTGGGGCCAACGTCCTGACTTTC